This TCR beta chain was recorded in a study of CD8 T cells in ankylosing spondylitis. Study outcomes and limitations: Ankylosing spondylitis blood seemed to carry a telltale TCR beta motif made of under ten highly homologous variants.

MiXCR was run by TCRdb on the 5' RACE reads, yielding one entry per CDR3 protein. The sample consists of 500,000 to 650,000 distinct CDR3 sequences, 5.3% of them appearing once. Looked up from germline, CDR1 is LNHNV and CDR2 is YYDKDF (reference sequence). This CDR3 is 13 amino acids long. The V gene lost 0 bases and the J gene lost 6 bases, with 6 bases spanning the gap. This clonotype has ten or more counts. Its matching antigen is unknown. The clonotype was recovered from a male donor with ankylosing spondylitis. The sequencing input was blood, either unsorted or a sorted T cell fraction (not recorded which). The chain uses TRBV15 and TRBJ2-1; D perhaps matches TRBD2 (5 bases). This CDR3 is CATSRESGNEQFF. The CDR3 nucleotides are TGTGCCACCAGCAGAGAAAGCGGCAATGAGCAGTTCTTC.